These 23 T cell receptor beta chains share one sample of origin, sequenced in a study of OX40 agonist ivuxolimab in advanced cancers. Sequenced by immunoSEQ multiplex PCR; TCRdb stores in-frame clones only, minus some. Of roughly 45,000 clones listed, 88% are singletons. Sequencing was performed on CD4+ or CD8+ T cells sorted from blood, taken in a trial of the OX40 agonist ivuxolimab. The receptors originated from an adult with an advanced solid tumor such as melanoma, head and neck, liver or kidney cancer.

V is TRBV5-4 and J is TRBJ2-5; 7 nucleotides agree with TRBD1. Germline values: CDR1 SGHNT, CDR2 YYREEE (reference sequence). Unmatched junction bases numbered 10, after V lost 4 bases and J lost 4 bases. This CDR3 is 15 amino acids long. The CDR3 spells CASSRLPTGSETQYF. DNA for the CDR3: TGTGCCAGCAGCCGCCTACCGACAGGGTCAGAGACCCAGTACTTC.

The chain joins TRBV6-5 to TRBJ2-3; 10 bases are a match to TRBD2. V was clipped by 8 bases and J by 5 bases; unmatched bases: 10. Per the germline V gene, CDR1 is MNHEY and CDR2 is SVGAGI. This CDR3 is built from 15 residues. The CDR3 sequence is CASGRPSGGKDTQYF. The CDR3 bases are TGTGCCAGCGGCCGGCCTAGCGGGGGAAAAGATACGCAGTATTTT.

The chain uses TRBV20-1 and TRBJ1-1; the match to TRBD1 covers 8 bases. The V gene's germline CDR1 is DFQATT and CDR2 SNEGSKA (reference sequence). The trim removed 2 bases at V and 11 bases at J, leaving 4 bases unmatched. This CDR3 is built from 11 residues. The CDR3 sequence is CSARSGTGAFF. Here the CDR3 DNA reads TGCAGTGCTAGATCTGGGACAGGCGCTTTCTTT.

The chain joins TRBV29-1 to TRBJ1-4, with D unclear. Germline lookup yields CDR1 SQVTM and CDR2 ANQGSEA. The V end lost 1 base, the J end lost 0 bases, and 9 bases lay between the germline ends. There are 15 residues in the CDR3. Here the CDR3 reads CSVEGLGATNEKLFF. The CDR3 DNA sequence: TGCAGCGTTGAAGGCCTCGGCGCAACTAATGAAAAACTGTTTTTT.

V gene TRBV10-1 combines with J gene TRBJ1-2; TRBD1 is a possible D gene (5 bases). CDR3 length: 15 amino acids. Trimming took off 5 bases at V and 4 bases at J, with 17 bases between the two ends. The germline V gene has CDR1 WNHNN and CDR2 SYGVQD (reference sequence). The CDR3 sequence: CASSTGARKTYGYTF. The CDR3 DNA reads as TGCGCCAGCAGTACAGGTGCGCGAAAGACCTATGGCTACACCTTC.

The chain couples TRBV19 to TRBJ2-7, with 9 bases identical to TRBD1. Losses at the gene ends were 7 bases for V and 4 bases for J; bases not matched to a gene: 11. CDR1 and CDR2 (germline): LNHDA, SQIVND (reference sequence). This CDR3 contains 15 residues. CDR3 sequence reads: CASKVTGGEVYEQYF. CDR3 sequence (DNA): TGTGCCAGTAAGGTAACAGGGGGCGAAGTTTACGAGCAGTACTTC.

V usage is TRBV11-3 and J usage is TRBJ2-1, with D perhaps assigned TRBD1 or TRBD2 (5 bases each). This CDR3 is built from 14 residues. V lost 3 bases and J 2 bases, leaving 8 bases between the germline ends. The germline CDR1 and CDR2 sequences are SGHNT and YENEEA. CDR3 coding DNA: TGTGCCAGCAGCTTTGTGGGACCCTACAATGAGCAGTTCTTC. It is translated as CASSFVGPYNEQFF.

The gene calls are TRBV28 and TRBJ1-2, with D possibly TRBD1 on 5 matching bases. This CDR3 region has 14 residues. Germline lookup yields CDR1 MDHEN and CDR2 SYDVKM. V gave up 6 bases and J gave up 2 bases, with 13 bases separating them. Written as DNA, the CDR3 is TGTGCCAGCAGGCTGGAGGACATAAACTATGGCTACACCTTC. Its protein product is CASRLEDINYGYTF.

The CDR3 nucleotides are TGTGCCTGGAGTCCCGAACTAGCGGGGGGGCGGGGTGAGCAGTTCTTC. Encoded protein: CAWSPELAGGRGEQFF. The rearrangement uses TRBV30 and TRBJ2-1, with 13 bases that match TRBD2. The CDR3 has 16 amino acids. CDR1 and CDR2 (germline): GTSNPN, SVGIG (reference sequence). Trimming took 2 bases from V and 9 from J; bases not matched to a gene: 10.

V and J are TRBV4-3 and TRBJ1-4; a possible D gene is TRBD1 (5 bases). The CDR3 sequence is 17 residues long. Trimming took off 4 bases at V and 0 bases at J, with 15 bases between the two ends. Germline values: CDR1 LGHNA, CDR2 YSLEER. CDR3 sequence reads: CASSLRGRVATNEKLFF. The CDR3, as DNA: TGCGCCAGCAGCCTGAGGGGTCGGGTCGCAACTAATGAAAAACTGTTTTTT.

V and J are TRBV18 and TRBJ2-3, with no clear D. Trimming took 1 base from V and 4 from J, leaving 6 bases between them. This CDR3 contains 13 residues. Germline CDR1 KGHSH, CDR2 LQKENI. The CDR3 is CASSPLGPDTQYF. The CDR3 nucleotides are TGTGCCAGCTCACCACTCGGGCCAGATACGCAGTATTTT.

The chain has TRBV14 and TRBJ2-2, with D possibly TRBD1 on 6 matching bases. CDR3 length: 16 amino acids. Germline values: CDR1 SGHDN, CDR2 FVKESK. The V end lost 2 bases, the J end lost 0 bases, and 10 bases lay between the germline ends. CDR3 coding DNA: TGTGCCAGCAGCCAATTTGGACAGACGAACACCGGGGAGCTGTTTTTT. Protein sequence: CASSQFGQTNTGELFF.

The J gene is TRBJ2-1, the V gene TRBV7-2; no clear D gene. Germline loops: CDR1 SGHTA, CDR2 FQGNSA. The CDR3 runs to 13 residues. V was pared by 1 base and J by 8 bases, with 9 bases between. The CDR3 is CASSLGRVHEQFF. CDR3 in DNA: TGTGCCAGCAGCTTAGGTAGGGTCCATGAGCAGTTCTTC. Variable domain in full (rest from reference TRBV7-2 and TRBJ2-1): GAGVSQSPSNKVTEKGKDVELRCDPISGHTALYWYRQSLGQGLEFLIYFQGNSAPDKSGLPSDRFSAERTGGSVSTLTIQRTQQEDSAVYLCASSLGRVHEQFFGPGTRLTVL.

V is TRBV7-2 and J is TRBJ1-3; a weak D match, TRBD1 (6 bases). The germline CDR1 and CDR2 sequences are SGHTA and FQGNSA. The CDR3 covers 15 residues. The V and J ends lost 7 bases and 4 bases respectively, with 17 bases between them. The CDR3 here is CASTLWGTIGNTIYF. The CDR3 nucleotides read TGTGCCAGCACCCTCTGGGGGACAATCGGAAACACCATATATTTT.

The CDR3 DNA is TGTGCCAGCAGCCCCCGGGACAGGGGCTCTGGAAACACCATATATTTT. This gives the protein CASSPRDRGSGNTIYF. The chain joins TRBV5-6 to TRBJ1-3; 10 bases line up with TRBD1. Germline CDR1 reads SGHDT; CDR2 reads YYEEEE. CDR3 length: 16 residues. V lost 4 bases to trimming and J lost 0 bases; unmatched junction nucleotides: 4.

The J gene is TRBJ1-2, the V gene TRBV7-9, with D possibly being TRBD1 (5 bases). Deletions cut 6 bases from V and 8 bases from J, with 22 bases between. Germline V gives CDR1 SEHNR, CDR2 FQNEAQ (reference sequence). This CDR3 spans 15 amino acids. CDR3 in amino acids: CASRLPWGGDGGYTF. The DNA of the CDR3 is TGTGCCAGCAGGCTCCCGTGGGGTGGGGACGGCGGCTACACCTTC.

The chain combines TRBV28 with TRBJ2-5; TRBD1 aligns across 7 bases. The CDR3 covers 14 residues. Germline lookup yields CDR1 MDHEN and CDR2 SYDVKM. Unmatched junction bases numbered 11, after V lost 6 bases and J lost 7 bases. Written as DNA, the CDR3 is TGTGCCAGCAGCCCAACAGGGGTGAGGGGGACCCAGTACTTC. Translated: CASSPTGVRGTQYF.

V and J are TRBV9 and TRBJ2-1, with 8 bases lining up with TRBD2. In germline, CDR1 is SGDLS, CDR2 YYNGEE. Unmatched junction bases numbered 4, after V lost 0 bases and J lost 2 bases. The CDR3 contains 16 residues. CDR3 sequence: CASSVVGTRPYNEQFF. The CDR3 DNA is TGTGCCAGCAGCGTAGTAGGGACTAGGCCCTACAATGAGCAGTTCTTC. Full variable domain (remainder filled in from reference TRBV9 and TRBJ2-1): DSGVTQTPKHLITATGQRVTLRCSPRSGDLSVYWYQQSLDQGLQFLIQYYNGEERAKGNILERFSAQQFPDLHSELNLSSLELGDSALYFCASSVVGTRPYNEQFFGPGTRLTVL.

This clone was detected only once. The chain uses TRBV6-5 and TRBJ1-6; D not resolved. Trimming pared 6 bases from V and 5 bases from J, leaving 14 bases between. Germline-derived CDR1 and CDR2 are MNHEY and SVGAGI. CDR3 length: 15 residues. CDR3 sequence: CASSPRVANNSPLHF. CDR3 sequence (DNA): TGTGCCAGCAGCCCACGGGTCGCGAATAATTCACCCCTCCACTTT.

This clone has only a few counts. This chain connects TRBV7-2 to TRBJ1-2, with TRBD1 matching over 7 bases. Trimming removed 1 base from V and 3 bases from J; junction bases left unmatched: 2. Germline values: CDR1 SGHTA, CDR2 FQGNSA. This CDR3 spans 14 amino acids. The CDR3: CASSLGTGDYGYTF. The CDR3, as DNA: TGTGCCAGCAGCTTAGGGACAGGTGACTATGGCTACACCTTC.

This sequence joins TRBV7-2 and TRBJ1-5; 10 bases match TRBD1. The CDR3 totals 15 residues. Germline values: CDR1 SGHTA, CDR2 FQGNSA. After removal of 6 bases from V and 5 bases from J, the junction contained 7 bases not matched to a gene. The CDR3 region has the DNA TGTGCCAGCAGTCCTCGACAGGGGGCTTATCAGCCCCAGCATTTT. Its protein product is CASSPRQGAYQPQHF.

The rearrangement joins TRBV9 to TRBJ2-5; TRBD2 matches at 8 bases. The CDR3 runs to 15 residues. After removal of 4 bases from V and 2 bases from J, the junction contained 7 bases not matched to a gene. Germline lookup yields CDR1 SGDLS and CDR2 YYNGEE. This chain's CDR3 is CASSRASGPQETQYF. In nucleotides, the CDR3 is TGTGCCAGCAGCAGGGCTAGCGGGCCTCAAGAGACCCAGTACTTC.

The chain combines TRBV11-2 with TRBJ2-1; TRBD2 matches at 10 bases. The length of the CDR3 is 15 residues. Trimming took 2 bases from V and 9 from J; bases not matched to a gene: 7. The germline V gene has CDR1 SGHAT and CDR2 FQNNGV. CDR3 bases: TGTGCCAGCAGCTTATCTAGCGGGAGATTCAGTGAGCAGTTCTTC. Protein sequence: CASSLSSGRFSEQFF.